Below are 29 T cell receptor beta chains sequenced from a single sample in a study of OX40 agonist ivuxolimab in advanced cancers. Clones were read by immunoSEQ multiplex PCR, and TCRdb kept only the in-frame ones, dropping some. In the table there are 85,000 to 130,000 clones, 90% of which are singletons. The specimen comprised CD4+ or CD8+ T cells sorted from blood, sampled in a trial of the OX40 agonist ivuxolimab. These receptors all stem from an adult with an advanced solid tumor such as melanoma, head and neck, liver or kidney cancer.

The rearrangement links TRBV15 to TRBJ2-3, with TRBD1 matching over 7 bases. V lost 0 bases to trimming and J lost 3 bases; unmatched junction nucleotides: 3. This CDR3 region has 15 residues. Germline V gene sequence: CDR1 LNHNV, CDR2 YYDKDF (reference sequence). CDR3 loop: CATSRDGQATDTQYF. The CDR3 DNA is TGTGCCACCAGCAGAGATGGACAGGCTACAGATACGCAGTATTTT.

This chain connects TRBV7-2 to TRBJ2-5; no firm D call. V was clipped by 5 bases and J by 2 bases, with 24 bases between them. This CDR3 contains 18 residues. The germline gives CDR1 SGHTA, CDR2 FQGNSA. The DNA for the CDR3 is TGTGCCAGCAGCCTAAAGAACCTTAAAAGGGCGGCGCAAGAGACCCAGTACTTC. Residues: CASSLKNLKRAAQETQYF.

The chain joins TRBV21-1 to TRBJ2-3; the D segment call TRBD1 is taken from the table without a DNA check. TRBV21-1 is shown as a pseudogene. The CDR3 is 16 residues long. CDR3 DNA sequence: TGTGCCAGCAGCAAGTGGGGACAGGGTTGCACAGATACGCAGTATTTT. The encoded protein is CASSKWGQGCTDTQYF.

This chain connects TRBV18 to TRBJ2-2, with D possibly TRBD1 on 6 matching bases. The germline V and J ends were trimmed by 3 bases and 1 base, with 12 bases remaining between them. Germline lookup yields CDR1 KGHSH and CDR2 LQKENI. This CDR3 has 16 residues. CDR3: CASSPHLDRNTGELFF. The CDR3 DNA sequence: TGTGCCAGCTCACCGCACTTGGACAGGAACACCGGGGAGCTGTTTTTT.

This clone was seen once. This rearrangement joins TRBV5-1 to TRBJ2-4; no reliable D call. V gave up 1 base and J gave up 0 bases, with 11 bases separating them. This CDR3 region has 16 residues. Germline V gene lookup returns CDR1 SGHRS and CDR2 YFSETQ. The CDR3 DNA reads as TGCGCCAGCAGCTTGCCCCTTGTGGGAGCCAAAAACATTCAGTACTTC. Its protein is CASSLPLVGAKNIQYF.

The rearrangement links TRBV15 to TRBJ2-5; D might be TRBD1 (5 bases). The V and J ends lost 0 bases and 5 bases respectively, with 10 bases between them. The CDR3 contains 14 residues. Germline CDR1 is LNHNV and CDR2 is YYDKDF (reference sequence). CDR3: CATSRDSGHETQYF. The CDR3, as DNA: TGTGCCACCAGCAGAGATTCAGGGCACGAGACCCAGTACTTC.

This clone was observed once. The gene calls are TRBV5-1 and TRBJ2-7, with 10 positions matching TRBD2. Germline CDR1 reads SGHRS; CDR2 reads YFSETQ. Trimming at V came to 0 bases and at J to 4 bases, leaving 7 bases not matched to a gene. The CDR3 runs to 16 residues. The chain's CDR3 is CASSLVSSGSVYEQYF. The CDR3 bases are TGCGCCAGCAGCTTGGTTTCTAGCGGGAGTGTTTACGAGCAGTACTTC.

The rearrangement uses TRBV7-2 and TRBJ2-3; 8 bases fit TRBD2. V was clipped by 2 bases and J by 4 bases; unmatched bases: 2. CDR1 is SGHTA and CDR2 is FQGNSA in the germline V gene. The CDR3 has 14 amino acids. For the CDR3, the DNA is TGTGCCAGCAGCTTATCGGGAGGGCCAGATACGCAGTATTTT. Protein product: CASSLSGGPDTQYF.

This clone was counted a single time. The rearrangement joins TRBV4-2 to TRBJ2-1; the D is unclear. Germline loops: CDR1 LGHNA, CDR2 YNFKEQ. The germline V and J ends were trimmed by 1 base and 6 bases, with 7 bases remaining between them. The CDR3 has 13 amino acids. CDR3 sequence (DNA): TGTGCCAGCAGCCAAGTCGAACTCAATGAGCAGTTCTTC. Protein: CASSQVELNEQFF.

As concerns this clone: Other DNA sequences from this sample encode an identical CDR3 as well. The V gene is TRBV11-2, the J gene TRBJ2-7; 12 bases align to TRBD1. This CDR3 is built from 13 residues. Germline CDR1 and CDR2: SGHAT and FQNNGV. V lost 5 bases, J lost 5 bases, and 1 base stayed unmatched. CDR3 amino acids: CASSRDRGHEQYF. The CDR3 DNA reads TGTGCCAGCAGCCGGGACAGGGGGCACGAGCAGTACTTC.

This clone was observed a few times. The CDR3 DNA follows: TGTGCCAGTAGTACATTAGACAGGGCTCCCAATCAGCCCCAGCATTTT. Its protein product is CASSTLDRAPNQPQHF. The J gene is TRBJ1-5, the V gene TRBV19; 7 positions agree with TRBD1. The ends lost 4 bases at V and 3 bases at J; junction bases unmatched: 9. Germline V CDR1 and CDR2: LNHDA, SQIVND (reference sequence). This CDR3 contains 16 residues.

This chain uses TRBV28 with TRBJ2-1, with 8 bases identical to TRBD2. CDR1 and CDR2 from the germline V gene are MDHEN and SYDVKM. Unmatched junction bases numbered 10, after V lost 5 bases and J lost 7 bases. CDR3 length: 15 residues. The CDR3: CASSTPGLGSNEQFF. CDR3 DNA: TGTGCCAGCAGTACTCCGGGACTAGGATCAAATGAGCAGTTCTTC.

This chain uses TRBV27 with TRBJ2-7; 8 nucleotides line up with TRBD1. The ends lost 6 bases at V and 9 bases at J; junction bases unmatched: 7. The CDR3 spans 12 residues. Germline V lookup: CDR1 MNHEY, CDR2 SMNVEV (reference sequence). The CDR3 nucleotides are TGTGCCAGCAGCCTTGGGACAGGTCCGCAGTACTTC. It translates to CASSLGTGPQYF.

The chain carries TRBV5-5 and TRBJ2-3; D ambiguous. Germline CDR1 SGHKS, CDR2 YYEKEE (reference sequence). V lost 0 bases and J 1 base, leaving 9 bases between the germline ends. The CDR3 is made up of 15 amino acids. The CDR3 bases are TGTGCCAGCAGCTTGGGGCAGACCCGCACAGATACGCAGTATTTT. Its protein is CASSLGQTRTDTQYF.

V usage is TRBV7-3 and J usage is TRBJ2-7; the D gene is possibly TRBD2 (7 bases). The germline gives CDR1 SGHTA, CDR2 FQGTGA. The CDR3 totals 15 residues. V lost 2 bases, J lost 4 bases, and 15 bases lay in between. CDR3 nucleotide sequence: TGTGCCAGCAGCTTAGGGGGCGGGAGAGAGTACGAGCAGTACTTC. It is translated as CASSLGGGREYEQYF.

A single count supports this clone. This sequence joins TRBV5-5 and TRBJ2-5; the D is unclear. Germline V gene data show CDR1 as SGHKS and CDR2 as YYEKEE (reference sequence). The CDR3 spans 14 residues. V gave up 5 bases and J gave up 0 bases, with 11 bases separating them. The CDR3 protein is CASSPTRYQETQYF. CDR3 DNA: TGTGCCAGCAGTCCGACACGGTACCAAGAGACCCAGTACTTC.

The V and J genes are TRBV10-3 and TRBJ2-2, with D possibly TRBD2 on 6 matching bases. This CDR3 has 16 amino acids. Germline CDR1 ENHRY, CDR2 SYGVKD. V was trimmed by 2 bases and J by 1 base, leaving 11 bases between them. CDR3 DNA: TGTGCCATCAGTGAGGGGACTCTTGGGAACACCGGGGAGCTGTTTTTT. Translated, it gives CAISEGTLGNTGELFF.

This clone was observed a few times. This sequence joins TRBV5-4 and TRBJ2-7; D gene ambiguous. Trimming stripped 0 bases from V and 6 bases from J, with 16 bases between. The CDR3 runs to 15 residues. Germline V gene sequence: CDR1 SGHNT, CDR2 YYREEE (reference sequence). In DNA form, the CDR3 reads TGTGCCAGCAGCTTGGGGTGGCCAATAGCCAGCGAGCAGTACTTC. It encodes CASSLGWPIASEQYF.

V gene TRBV19 combines with J gene TRBJ1-4; no reliable D call. In germline, CDR1 is LNHDA, CDR2 SQIVND (reference sequence). V gave up 7 bases and J gave up 4 bases, with 22 bases separating them. The CDR3 extends over 17 amino acids. The CDR3 DNA follows: TGTGCCAGTACCCCGAACAGCGCACGAAACCGTAATGAAAAACTGTTTTTT. It yields the protein CASTPNSARNRNEKLFF.

The V call is TRBV21-1, the J call TRBJ2-5. TRBV21-1 is a pseudogene locus. The CDR3 contains 16 residues. The CDR3 DNA reads TGTGCCAGCAGCAACTTTGGGGTTGGGTGTCAAGAGACCCAGTACTTC. Protein: CASSNFGVGCQETQYF.

V and J are TRBV7-8 and TRBJ2-3, with D tentatively TRBD1 (7 bases). This CDR3 is built from 16 residues. The germline V gene has CDR1 SGHVS and CDR2 FQNEAQ. The germline V and J ends were trimmed by 7 bases and 1 base, with 18 bases remaining between them. Here the CDR3 reads CASNPRARGGTDTQYF. The CDR3 nucleotides are TGTGCCAGCAACCCGAGGGCCAGGGGGGGCACAGATACGCAGTATTTT.

This chain joins TRBV14 and TRBJ2-3, with 8 bases matching TRBD1. Trimming took 5 bases from V and 6 from J; bases not matched to a gene: 4. Germline V gene data show CDR1 as SGHDN and CDR2 as FVKESK. This CDR3 spans 13 amino acids. CDR3 protein: CASSSRGQDTQYF. DNA of the CDR3: TGTGCCAGCAGCTCCAGGGGGCAGGATACGCAGTATTTT. Full variable domain (missing parts from reference TRBV14 and TRBJ2-3): EAGVTQFPSHSVIEKGQTVTLRCDPISGHDNLYWYRRVMGKEIKFLLHFVKESKQDESGMPNNRFLAERTGGTYSTLKVQPAELEDSGVYFCASSSRGQDTQYFGPGTRLTVL.

This clone was picked up one time. The chain joins TRBV28 to TRBJ2-5, with TRBD1 identical over 7 bases. J was trimmed by 1 base and V by 3 bases; bases with no gene match: 2. Germline V gene sequence: CDR1 MDHEN, CDR2 SYDVKM. The CDR3 loop spans 14 amino acids. The CDR3 DNA reads TGTGCCAGCAGTTTGGGGACAGTCCAAGAGACCCAGTACTTC. Amino acid sequence: CASSLGTVQETQYF.

This chain connects TRBV7-3 to TRBJ2-5; a weak D match, TRBD2 (6 bases). Gene TRBJ2-7 matches the end of the DNA better, so the J call may be wrong. The CDR3 runs 14 residues. Germline CDR1 is SGHTA and CDR2 is FQGTGA. The CDR3 DNA follows: TGTGCCAGCAGCTTAAACGCGGGAACCTACGAGCAGTACTTC. Its translation: CASSLNAGTYEQYF.

This chain joins TRBV9 and TRBJ1-1, with 7 bases lining up with TRBD1. J was trimmed by 0 bases and V by 3 bases; bases with no gene match: 11. The CDR3 covers 17 residues. In germline, CDR1 is SGDLS, CDR2 YYNGEE. DNA for the CDR3: TGTGCCAGCAGCGCAGGTCTGGGGACAGACATGAACACTGAAGCTTTCTTT. It codes for CASSAGLGTDMNTEAFF.

The V and J genes are TRBV5-1 and TRBJ2-1; 12 nucleotides agree with TRBD2. The J segment lost 15 bases and the V segment lost 0 bases, leaving 13 bases of the junction unmatched. The CDR3 has 16 residues. Germline values: CDR1 SGHRS, CDR2 YFSETQ. CDR3 region: CASSLVVGTSGSRPFF. The CDR3 DNA follows: TGCGCCAGCAGCTTGGTTGTCGGGACTAGCGGGTCCCGGCCGTTCTTC.

CDR3 in amino acids: CASKGISPGELFF. The CDR3 coding sequence is TGTGCCAGTAAAGGGATCTCTCCCGGGGAGCTGTTTTTT. The chain uses TRBV19 and TRBJ2-2, with D uncertain. The CDR3 extends over 13 amino acids. Germline V gives CDR1 LNHDA, CDR2 SQIVND (reference sequence). The germline V and J ends were trimmed by 7 bases and 6 bases, with 12 bases remaining between them.

The chain employs TRBV7-2 and TRBJ2-1; D is undetermined. This CDR3 has 14 amino acids. V was pared by 3 bases and J by 7 bases, with 13 bases between. Germline V gene sequence: CDR1 SGHTA, CDR2 FQGNSA. The CDR3 bases are TGTGCCAGCAGCTTGCCCGGAGTTCTAAATGAGCAGTTCTTC. Translation: CASSLPGVLNEQFF. The full variable domain, completed using reference TRBV7-2 and TRBJ2-1, is GAGVSQSPSNKVTEKGKDVELRCDPISGHTALYWYRQSLGQGLEFLIYFQGNSAPDKSGLPSDRFSAERTGGSVSTLTIQRTQQEDSAVYLCASSLPGVLNEQFFGPGTRLTVL.

The V and J genes are TRBV7-2 and TRBJ1-1; weak D call: TRBD1 (5 bases). CDR1 and CDR2 (germline): SGHTA, FQGNSA. Trimming cost V 5 bases and J 1 base, with 11 bases left between them. The CDR3 has 14 amino acids. In DNA, the CDR3 is TGTGCCAGCAGCCGCGGGGGATCGAACACTGAAGCTTTCTTT. This sequence encodes CASSRGGSNTEAFF.